The 4 T cell receptor beta chains below all came from one sample that was sequenced in a study of blood T cell repertoires in COVID-19. Sequenced by immunoSEQ multiplex PCR; TCRdb stores in-frame clones only, minus some. The table includes 50,000 to 65,000 clones, under 90% detected once. The sample consisted of peripheral blood. The receptors stem from a man aged 50 to 60 with active COVID-19.

The genes are TRBV7-6 and TRBJ2-3; 9 nucleotides agree with TRBD1. V was clipped by 4 bases and J by 2 bases; unmatched bases: 7. From germline, CDR1 is SGHVS and CDR2 FNYEAQ. There are 16 residues in the CDR3. The CDR3 region is CASSSGTGGLTDTQYF. CDR3 sequence (DNA): TGTGCCAGCAGCTCCGGAACAGGGGGCCTCACAGATACGCAGTATTTT.

V usage is TRBV27 and J usage is TRBJ1-2; possible D gene TRBD1, 5 bases. V was cut by 2 bases and J by 0 bases, with 7 bases left in between. Germline CDR1 and CDR2: MNHEY and SMNVEV (reference sequence). The CDR3 totals 14 residues. CDR3 region: CASSLRGTNYGYTF. CDR3 nucleotide sequence: TGTGCCAGCAGTTTAAGGGGCACTAACTATGGCTACACCTTC.

The rearrangement joins TRBV9 to TRBJ1-5; D uncertain. V lost 0 bases and J lost 5, with 6 bases in between. Germline CDR1 reads SGDLS; CDR2 reads YYNGEE. The CDR3 contains 13 residues. The CDR3 bases are TGTGCCAGCAGCGTAGCAGGTTATCAGCCCCAGCATTTT. This codes for CASSVAGYQPQHF. The full variable domain, rest sourced from reference TRBV9 and TRBJ1-5, is DSGVTQTPKHLITATGQRVTLRCSPRSGDLSVYWYQQSLDQGLQFLIQYYNGEERAKGNILERFSAQQFPDLHSELNLSSLELGDSALYFCASSVAGYQPQHFGDGTRLSIL.

The rearrangement links TRBV6-5 to TRBJ1-1; TRBD1 might be the D (6 bases). Germline CDR1 MNHEY, CDR2 SVGAGI. Trimming removed 6 bases from V and 1 base from J, with 9 bases in between. The CDR3 is 13 residues long. The CDR3 DNA reads TGTGCCAGCAGAAGACAGGAGAACACTGAAGCTTTCTTT. Amino acid sequence: CASRRQENTEAFF.